This T cell receptor (beta chain) was sequenced for a study of blood T cells in healthy people across ages. This clonotype was detected many times. The antigen remains unidentified. The study, taken as a whole, reports: The authors considered diversity estimates from one million T cells to be underestimates. Compared with aged donors, long-lived donors showed fewer expanded clones, suggesting selection.

Trimming took 11 bases from V and 0 from J, leaving 14 bases between them. The CDR3 is 14 amino acids. CDR1 is ENHRY and CDR2 is SYGVKD in the germline V gene. The people who gave samples were healthy Caucasians from Russia, aged roughly 6 to 100. For the second PCR, which ran for roughly 6 to 12 cycles, a sample-barcoded 5' primer and a J-beta primer mix were used. TCRdb re-derived calls from the 5' RACE reads in MiXCR, one entry per CDR3 protein. The sample contains 600,000 or so distinct CDR3 sequences, around 31% of which appear only once. The receptor was isolated from a woman aged 80 or over in good health. The gene calls are TRBV10-3 and TRBJ2-1; D may match TRBD1 or TRBD2 (6 bases each). The specimen sequenced was blood. CDR3 DNA: TGTGCCGCCAGGGGAGGCAGCTCCTACAATGAGCAGTTCTTC. It yields the protein CAARGGSSYNEQFF.